The 5 T cell receptor beta chains below all came from one sample that was sequenced in a study of T-cell reconstitution after alpha-beta-depleted transplantation in children. Study-level points and caveats: Several hundred graft clones that had expanded were reportedly the source of alpha-beta T cells about two months after transplant.

These receptors are not linked to any known antigen. Unique molecular identifiers were incorporated during preparation of the TCRbeta library. TCRdb called the PCR reads again in MiXCR, with one record for every CDR3 protein. The sample consists of about 31,000 distinct CDR3 sequences, under 8% of them appearing once. The specimen was peripheral blood, collected 60 days after TCRalphabeta/CD19-depleted stem cell transplant. All receptors derive from a child in the first two years of life who had a stem cell transplant for acute myeloid leukemia, so the T cells may come from the graft donor.

The rearrangement uses TRBV12-3 or TRBV12-4 and TRBJ2-7; D possibly corresponds to TRBD2 (6 bases). This CDR3 is built from 17 residues. The CDR3 is CTFCLVVGGSPAYEQYF. Here the CDR3 DNA reads TGTACCTTCTGTTTAGTAGTCGGGGGTAGCCCGGCCTACGAGCAGTACTTC.

The chain is built from TRBV14 and TRBJ1-4; D not resolved. The CDR3 covers 11 residues. CDR1 SGHDN and CDR2 FVKESK come from the germline V gene. V was shortened by 4 bases and J by 9 bases, with 6 bases between the two germline ends. The CDR3 loop reads CASSPGQKLFF. In DNA form, the CDR3 reads TGTGCCAGCAGCCCTGGGCAAAAACTGTTTTTT.

Ten or more counts support this clonotype. V and J are TRBV2 and TRBJ2-5; D possibly corresponds to TRBD2 (5 bases). CDR1 is SNHLY and CDR2 is FYNNEI in the germline V gene. The CDR3 is 12 amino acids. V was shortened by 7 bases and J by 1 base, with 7 bases between the two germline ends. The CDR3 DNA follows: TGTGCCAGCATGGAGGCCCAAGAGACCCAGTACTTC. Residues: CASMEAQETQYF.

This clonotype was detected ten times or more. V and J are TRBV11-1 and TRBJ2-2; the D is unclear. CDR3 length: 14 amino acids. CDR1 and CDR2 from the germline V gene are SGHAT and FQDESV (reference sequence). Deletions cut 5 bases from V and 4 bases from J, with 11 bases between. CDR3 loop: CASSPLVGTGELFF. The CDR3 DNA reads TGTGCCAGCAGCCCTCTGGTTGGCACCGGGGAGCTGTTTTTT.

There are many counts of this clonotype. The chain recombines TRBV4-3 with TRBJ1-5; 9 bases are shared with TRBD1. CDR3 length: 16 residues. Trimming removed 0 bases from V and 5 bases from J; junction bases left unmatched: 5. Germline CDR1 LGHNA, CDR2 YSLEER. The CDR3 DNA follows: TGCGCCAGCAGCCAAGATGACGGACAGGGGTATCAGCCCCAGCATTTT. Translation gives CASSQDDGQGYQPQHF.